This T cell receptor (beta chain) stems from a study of T cell responses to AZD1222 COVID-19 vaccine. Overall study findings and caveats: Spike regions recognized by vaccine-associated CD4 TCRs spanned the protein, led by 160-218 and 743-854.

Points on this clone: What it recognizes is unknown.

Germline-derived CDR1 and CDR2 are MGHRA and YSYEKL. The length of the CDR3 is 15 residues. Trimming pared 3 bases from V and 3 bases from J, leaving 15 bases between. Assay used: immunoSEQ multiplex PCR; TCRdb lists only in-frame clones, some missing. The sample lists approximately 75,000 clones; about nine tenths were seen once. The V call is TRBV4-1, the J call TRBJ2-7; weak D call: TRBD2 (7 bases). The receptor was isolated from an adult who received the AZD1222 COVID-19 vaccine. The sequencing here drew on peripheral blood, taken 28 days after the second AZD1222 dose. The CDR3 DNA follows: TGCGCCAGCAGCCACGCAGGGGCGGGGGTCTACGAGCAGTACTTC. This translates into CASSHAGAGVYEQYF.